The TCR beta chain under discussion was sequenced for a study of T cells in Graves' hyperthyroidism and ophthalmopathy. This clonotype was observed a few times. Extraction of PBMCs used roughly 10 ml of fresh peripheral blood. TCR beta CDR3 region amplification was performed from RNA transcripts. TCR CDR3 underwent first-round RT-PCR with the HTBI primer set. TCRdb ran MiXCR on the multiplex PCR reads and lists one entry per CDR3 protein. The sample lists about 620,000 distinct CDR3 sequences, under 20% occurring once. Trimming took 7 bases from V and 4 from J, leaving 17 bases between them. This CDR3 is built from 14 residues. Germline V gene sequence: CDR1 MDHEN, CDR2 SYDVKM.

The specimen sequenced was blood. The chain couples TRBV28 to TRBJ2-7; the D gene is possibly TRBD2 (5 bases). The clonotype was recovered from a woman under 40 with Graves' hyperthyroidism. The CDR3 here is CASTPSAEAYEQYF. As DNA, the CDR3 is TGTGCCAGCACCCCGTCCGCGGAGGCTTACGAGCAGTACTTC. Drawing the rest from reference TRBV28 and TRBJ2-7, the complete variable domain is DVKVTQSSRYLVKRTGEKVFLECVQDMDHENMFWYRQDPGLGLRLIYFSYDVKMKEKGDIPEGYSVSREKKERFSLILESASTNQTSMYLCASTPSAEAYEQYFGPGTRLTVT.